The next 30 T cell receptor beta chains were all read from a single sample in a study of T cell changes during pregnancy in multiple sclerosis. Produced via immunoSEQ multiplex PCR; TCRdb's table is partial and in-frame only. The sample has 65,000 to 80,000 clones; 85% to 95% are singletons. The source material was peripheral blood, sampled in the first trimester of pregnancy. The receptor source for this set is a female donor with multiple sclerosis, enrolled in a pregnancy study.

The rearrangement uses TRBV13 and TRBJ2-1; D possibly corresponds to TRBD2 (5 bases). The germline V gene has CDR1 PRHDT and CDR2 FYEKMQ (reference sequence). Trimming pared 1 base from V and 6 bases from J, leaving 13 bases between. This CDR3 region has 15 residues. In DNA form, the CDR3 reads TGTGCCAGCAGCTTAGCTGGCGAGGGAATCAATGAGCAGTTCTTC. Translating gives CASSLAGEGINEQFF.

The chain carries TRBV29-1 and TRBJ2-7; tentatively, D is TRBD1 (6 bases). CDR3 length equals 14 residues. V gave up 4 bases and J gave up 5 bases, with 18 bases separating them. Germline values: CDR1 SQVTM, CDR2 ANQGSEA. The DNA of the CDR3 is TGCAGCGTTGGTCGGACAGTATCTCGCCACGAGCAGTACTTC. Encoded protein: CSVGRTVSRHEQYF.

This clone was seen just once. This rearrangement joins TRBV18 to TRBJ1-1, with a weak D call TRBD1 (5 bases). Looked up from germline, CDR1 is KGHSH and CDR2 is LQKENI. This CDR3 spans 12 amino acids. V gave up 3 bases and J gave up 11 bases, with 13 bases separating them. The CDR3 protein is CASSPTDRAAFF. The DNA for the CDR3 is TGTGCCAGCTCACCGACAGATAGGGCCGCTTTCTTT.

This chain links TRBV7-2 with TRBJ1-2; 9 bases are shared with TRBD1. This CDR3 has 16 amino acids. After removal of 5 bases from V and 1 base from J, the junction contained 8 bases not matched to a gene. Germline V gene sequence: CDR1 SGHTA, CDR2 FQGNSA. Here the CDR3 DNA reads TGTGCCAGCAGCCCCTTGACAGGGGGTTTTAACTATGGCTACACCTTC. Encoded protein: CASSPLTGGFNYGYTF.

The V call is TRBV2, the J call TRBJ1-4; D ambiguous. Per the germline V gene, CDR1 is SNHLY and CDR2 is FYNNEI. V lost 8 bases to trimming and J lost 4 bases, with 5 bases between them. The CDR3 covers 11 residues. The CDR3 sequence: CASVLNEKLFF. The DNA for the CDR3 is TGTGCCAGCGTCCTTAATGAAAAACTGTTTTTT.

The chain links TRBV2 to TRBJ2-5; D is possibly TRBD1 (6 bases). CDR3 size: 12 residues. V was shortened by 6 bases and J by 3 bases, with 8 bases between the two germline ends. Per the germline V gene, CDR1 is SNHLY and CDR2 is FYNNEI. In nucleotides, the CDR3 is TGTGCCAGCAGCGCAGGGGAAGAGACCCAGTACTTC. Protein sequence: CASSAGEETQYF.

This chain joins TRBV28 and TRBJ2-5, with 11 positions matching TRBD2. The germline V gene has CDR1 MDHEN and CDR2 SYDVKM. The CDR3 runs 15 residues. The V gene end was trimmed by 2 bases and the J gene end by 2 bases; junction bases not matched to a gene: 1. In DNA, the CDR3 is TGTGCCAGCAGTTTAACTAGCGGGGGACAAGAGACCCAGTACTTC. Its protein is CASSLTSGGQETQYF.

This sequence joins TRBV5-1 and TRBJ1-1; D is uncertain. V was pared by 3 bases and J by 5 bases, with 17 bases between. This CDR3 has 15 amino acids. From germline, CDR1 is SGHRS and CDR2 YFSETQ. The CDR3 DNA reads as TGCGCCAGCAGCTCCTCGGGTCGTTCCTTAACTGAAGCTTTCTTT. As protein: CASSSSGRSLTEAFF.

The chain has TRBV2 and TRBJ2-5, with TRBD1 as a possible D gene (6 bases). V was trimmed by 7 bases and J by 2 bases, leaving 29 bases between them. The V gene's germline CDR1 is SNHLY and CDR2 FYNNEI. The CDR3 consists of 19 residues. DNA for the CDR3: TGTGCCAGCAATTGGCCGATCACAGGGCTAACCCGCCTTCAAGAGACCCAGTACTTC. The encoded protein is CASNWPITGLTRLQETQYF.

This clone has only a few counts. CDR3 amino acids: CASSSRGSVEQYF. The CDR3 nucleotides are TGTGCCAGCAGTAGCAGGGGATCGGTCGAGCAGTACTTC. The chain couples TRBV6-6 to TRBJ2-7, with TRBD1 as a possible D gene (6 bases). Germline V gives CDR1 MNHNY, CDR2 SVGAGI (reference sequence). With 5 bases removed from V and 6 bases from J, the gap between germline ends came to 14 bases. This CDR3 has 13 residues.

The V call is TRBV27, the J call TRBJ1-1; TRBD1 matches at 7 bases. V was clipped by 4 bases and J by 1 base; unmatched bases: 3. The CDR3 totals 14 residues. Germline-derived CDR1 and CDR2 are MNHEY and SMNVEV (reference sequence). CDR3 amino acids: CASSSRTGNTEAFF. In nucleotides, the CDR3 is TGTGCCAGCAGTTCCCGGACAGGGAACACTGAAGCTTTCTTT.

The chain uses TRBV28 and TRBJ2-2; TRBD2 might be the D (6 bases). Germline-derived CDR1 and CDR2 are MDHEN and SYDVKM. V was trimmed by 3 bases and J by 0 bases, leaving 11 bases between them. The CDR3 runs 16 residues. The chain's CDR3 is CASSFSGLPNTGELFF. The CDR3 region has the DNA TGTGCCAGCAGTTTCAGCGGGCTTCCGAACACCGGGGAGCTGTTTTTT.

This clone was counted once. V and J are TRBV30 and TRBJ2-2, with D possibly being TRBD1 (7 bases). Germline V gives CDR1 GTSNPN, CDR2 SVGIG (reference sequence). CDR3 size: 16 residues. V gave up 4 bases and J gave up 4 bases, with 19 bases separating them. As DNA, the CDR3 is TGTGCCTGGAACCTTCCAGGGGGGCTTGCCACCGGGGAGCTGTTTTTT. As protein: CAWNLPGGLATGELFF.

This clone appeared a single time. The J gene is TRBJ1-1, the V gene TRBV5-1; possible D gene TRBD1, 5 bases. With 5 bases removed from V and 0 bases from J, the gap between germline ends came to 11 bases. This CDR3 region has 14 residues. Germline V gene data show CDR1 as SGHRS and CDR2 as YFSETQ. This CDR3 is CASRQGAMNTEAFF. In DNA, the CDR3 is TGCGCCAGCAGGCAGGGCGCGATGAACACTGAAGCTTTCTTT.

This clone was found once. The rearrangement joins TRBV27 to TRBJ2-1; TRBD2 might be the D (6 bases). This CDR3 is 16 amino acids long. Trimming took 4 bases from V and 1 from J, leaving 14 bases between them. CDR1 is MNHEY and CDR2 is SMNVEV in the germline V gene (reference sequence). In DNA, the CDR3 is TGTGCCAGCAGTTCCCCCGGGACTCCATCCTACAATGAGCAGTTCTTC. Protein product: CASSSPGTPSYNEQFF.

This CDR3 is CASSQQGVAYEQYF. CDR3 nucleotides: TGCGCCAGCAGCCAACAGGGGGTTGCCTACGAGCAGTACTTC. The rearrangement links TRBV4-1 to TRBJ2-7; 7 bases are a match to TRBD1. This CDR3 is 14 amino acids long. Germline V gene sequence: CDR1 MGHRA, CDR2 YSYEKL. The V and J ends lost 2 bases and 2 bases, in that order; junction bases with no gene match: 3.

CDR3 residues: CASSSQDRAGQPQHF. CDR3 nucleotides: TGTGCCAGCAGTTCCCAGGACAGGGCGGGTCAGCCCCAGCATTTT. The chain carries TRBV6-1 and TRBJ1-5; 8 bases are shared with TRBD1. The CDR3 is made up of 15 amino acids. Germline CDR1 reads MNHNS; CDR2 reads SASEGT. The V and J ends lost 5 bases and 6 bases, in that order; junction bases with no gene match: 9.

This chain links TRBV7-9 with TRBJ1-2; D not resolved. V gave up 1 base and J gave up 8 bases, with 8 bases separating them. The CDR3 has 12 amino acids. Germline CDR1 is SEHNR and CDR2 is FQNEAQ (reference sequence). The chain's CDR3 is CASSLETSGYTF. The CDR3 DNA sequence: TGTGCCAGCAGCTTAGAGACATCGGGCTACACCTTC.

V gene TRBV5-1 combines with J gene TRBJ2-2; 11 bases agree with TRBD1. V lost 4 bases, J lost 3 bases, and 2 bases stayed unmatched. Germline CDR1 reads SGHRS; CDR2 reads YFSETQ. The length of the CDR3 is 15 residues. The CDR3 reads CASSQGQGDTGELFF. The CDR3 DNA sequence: TGCGCCAGCAGCCAGGGACAGGGGGACACCGGGGAGCTGTTTTTT.

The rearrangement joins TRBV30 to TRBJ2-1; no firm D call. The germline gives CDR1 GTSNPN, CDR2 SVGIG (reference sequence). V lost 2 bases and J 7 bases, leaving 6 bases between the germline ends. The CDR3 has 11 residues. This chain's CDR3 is CAWSYGNEQFF. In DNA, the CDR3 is TGTGCCTGGAGTTACGGTAATGAGCAGTTCTTC. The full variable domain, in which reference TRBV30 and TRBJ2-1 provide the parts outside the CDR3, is SQTIHQWPATLVQPVGSPLSLECTVEGTSNPNLYWYRQAAGRGLQLLFYSVGIGQISSEVPQNLSASRPQDRQFILSSKKLLLSDSGFYLCAWSYGNEQFFGPGTRLTVL.

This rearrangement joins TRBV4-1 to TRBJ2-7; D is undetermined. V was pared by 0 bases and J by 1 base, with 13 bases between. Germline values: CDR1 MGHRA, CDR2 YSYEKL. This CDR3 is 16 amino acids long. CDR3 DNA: TGCGCCAGCAGCCAAGATACCCTGGTGAGGTCCTACGAGCAGTACTTC. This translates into CASSQDTLVRSYEQYF.

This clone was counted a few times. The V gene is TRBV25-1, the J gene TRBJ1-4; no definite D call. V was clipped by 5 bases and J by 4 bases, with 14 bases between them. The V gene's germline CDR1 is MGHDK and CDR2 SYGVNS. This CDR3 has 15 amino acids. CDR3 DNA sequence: TGTGCCAGCAGTTTGGCGGTGGCTTATAATGAAAAACTGTTTTTT. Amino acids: CASSLAVAYNEKLFF.

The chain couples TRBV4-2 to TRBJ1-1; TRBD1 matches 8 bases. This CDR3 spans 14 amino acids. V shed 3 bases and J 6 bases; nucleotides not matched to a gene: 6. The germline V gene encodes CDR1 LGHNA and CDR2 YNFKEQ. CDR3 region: CASSHPGQAPEAFF. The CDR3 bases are TGTGCCAGCAGCCACCCGGGACAGGCGCCTGAAGCTTTCTTT.

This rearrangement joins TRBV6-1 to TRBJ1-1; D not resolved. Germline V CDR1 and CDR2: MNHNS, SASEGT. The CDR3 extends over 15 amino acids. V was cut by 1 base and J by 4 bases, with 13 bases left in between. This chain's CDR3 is CASSEGVARSTEAFF. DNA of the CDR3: TGTGCCAGCAGTGAAGGGGTCGCGAGGAGCACTGAAGCTTTCTTT.

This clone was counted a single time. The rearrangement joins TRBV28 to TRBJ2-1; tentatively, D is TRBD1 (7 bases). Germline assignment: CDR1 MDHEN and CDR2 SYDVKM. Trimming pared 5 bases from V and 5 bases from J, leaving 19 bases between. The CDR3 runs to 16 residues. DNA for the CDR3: TGTGCCAGCAGTCCCCCCCCAGGGGGGTATCACAATGAGCAGTTCTTC. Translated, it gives CASSPPPGGYHNEQFF.

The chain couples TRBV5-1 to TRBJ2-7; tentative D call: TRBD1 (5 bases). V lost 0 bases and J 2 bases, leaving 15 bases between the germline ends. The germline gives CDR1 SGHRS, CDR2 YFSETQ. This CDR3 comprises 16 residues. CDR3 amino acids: CASSLEFYQGTYEQYF. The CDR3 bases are TGCGCCAGCAGCTTGGAGTTTTATCAGGGTACCTACGAGCAGTACTTC. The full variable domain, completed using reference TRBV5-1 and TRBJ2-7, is KAGVTQTPRYLIKTRGQQVTLSCSPISGHRSVSWYQQTPGQGLQFLFEYFSETQRNKGNFPGRFSGRQFSNSRSEMNVSTLELGDSALYLCASSLEFYQGTYEQYFGPGTRLTVT.

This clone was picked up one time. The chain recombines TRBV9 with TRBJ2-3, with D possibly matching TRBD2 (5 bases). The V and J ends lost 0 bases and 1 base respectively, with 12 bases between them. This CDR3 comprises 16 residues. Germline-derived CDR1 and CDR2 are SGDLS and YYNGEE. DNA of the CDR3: TGTGCCAGCAGCGTAGAATCGGGGTCCGGCACAGATACGCAGTATTTT. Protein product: CASSVESGSGTDTQYF.

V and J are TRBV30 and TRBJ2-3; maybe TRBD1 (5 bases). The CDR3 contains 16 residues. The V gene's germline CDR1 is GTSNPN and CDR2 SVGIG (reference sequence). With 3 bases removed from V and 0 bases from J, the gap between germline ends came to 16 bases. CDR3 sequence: CAWSNGDSPSTDTQYF. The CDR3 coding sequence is TGTGCCTGGAGCAATGGCGACAGCCCTAGCACAGATACGCAGTATTTT.

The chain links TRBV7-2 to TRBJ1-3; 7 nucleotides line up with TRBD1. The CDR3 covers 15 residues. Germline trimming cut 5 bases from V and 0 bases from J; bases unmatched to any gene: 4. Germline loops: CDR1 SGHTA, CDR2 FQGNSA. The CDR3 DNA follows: TGTGCCAGCAGCGTTAACAGGGGCTCTGGAAACACCATATATTTT. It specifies CASSVNRGSGNTIYF.

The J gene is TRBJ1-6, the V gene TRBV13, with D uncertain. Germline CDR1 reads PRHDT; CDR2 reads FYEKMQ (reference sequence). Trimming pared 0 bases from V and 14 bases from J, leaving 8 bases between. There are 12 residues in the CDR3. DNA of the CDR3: TGTGCCAGCAGCTTAGGTAGCGGCACCCTCCACTTT. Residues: CASSLGSGTLHF.